The clone carrying this T cell receptor beta chain has only a few counts. Its antigen is currently unknown. This entry comes from a study of post-analysis software for immune sequencing data. About the study: Recorded disease courses covered relapsing-remitting, secondary progressive and progressive-relapsing multiple sclerosis. Some patients had no subtype annotation.

Study results and caveats: The study found TRBV5-6, TRBV5-1 and TRBV20-1 among roughly 5 TRBV segments more frequent in patients than controls. Controls showed significantly higher normalized Chao1 diversity than did multiple sclerosis patients.

Included in the TCR beta cDNA libraries were unique molecular identifiers. MiXCR, run by TCRdb on the PCR reads, gives a single entry per CDR3 protein. Among about 620,000 distinct CDR3 sequences listed, around 47% were seen once. From germline, CDR1 is MRHNA and CDR2 SNTAGT. Trimming removed 2 bases from V and 7 bases from J, with 11 bases in between. The CDR3 is made up of 13 amino acids. The chain is built from TRBV6-4 and TRBJ1-2, with D maybe TRBD1 (6 bases). The sequenced sample was blood. This TCR was recovered from a girl aged 5 to 17 with multiple sclerosis. CDR3 loop: CASSDPNRVGYTF. DNA for the CDR3: TGTGCCAGCAGTGACCCGAACAGGGTTGGCTACACCTTC.